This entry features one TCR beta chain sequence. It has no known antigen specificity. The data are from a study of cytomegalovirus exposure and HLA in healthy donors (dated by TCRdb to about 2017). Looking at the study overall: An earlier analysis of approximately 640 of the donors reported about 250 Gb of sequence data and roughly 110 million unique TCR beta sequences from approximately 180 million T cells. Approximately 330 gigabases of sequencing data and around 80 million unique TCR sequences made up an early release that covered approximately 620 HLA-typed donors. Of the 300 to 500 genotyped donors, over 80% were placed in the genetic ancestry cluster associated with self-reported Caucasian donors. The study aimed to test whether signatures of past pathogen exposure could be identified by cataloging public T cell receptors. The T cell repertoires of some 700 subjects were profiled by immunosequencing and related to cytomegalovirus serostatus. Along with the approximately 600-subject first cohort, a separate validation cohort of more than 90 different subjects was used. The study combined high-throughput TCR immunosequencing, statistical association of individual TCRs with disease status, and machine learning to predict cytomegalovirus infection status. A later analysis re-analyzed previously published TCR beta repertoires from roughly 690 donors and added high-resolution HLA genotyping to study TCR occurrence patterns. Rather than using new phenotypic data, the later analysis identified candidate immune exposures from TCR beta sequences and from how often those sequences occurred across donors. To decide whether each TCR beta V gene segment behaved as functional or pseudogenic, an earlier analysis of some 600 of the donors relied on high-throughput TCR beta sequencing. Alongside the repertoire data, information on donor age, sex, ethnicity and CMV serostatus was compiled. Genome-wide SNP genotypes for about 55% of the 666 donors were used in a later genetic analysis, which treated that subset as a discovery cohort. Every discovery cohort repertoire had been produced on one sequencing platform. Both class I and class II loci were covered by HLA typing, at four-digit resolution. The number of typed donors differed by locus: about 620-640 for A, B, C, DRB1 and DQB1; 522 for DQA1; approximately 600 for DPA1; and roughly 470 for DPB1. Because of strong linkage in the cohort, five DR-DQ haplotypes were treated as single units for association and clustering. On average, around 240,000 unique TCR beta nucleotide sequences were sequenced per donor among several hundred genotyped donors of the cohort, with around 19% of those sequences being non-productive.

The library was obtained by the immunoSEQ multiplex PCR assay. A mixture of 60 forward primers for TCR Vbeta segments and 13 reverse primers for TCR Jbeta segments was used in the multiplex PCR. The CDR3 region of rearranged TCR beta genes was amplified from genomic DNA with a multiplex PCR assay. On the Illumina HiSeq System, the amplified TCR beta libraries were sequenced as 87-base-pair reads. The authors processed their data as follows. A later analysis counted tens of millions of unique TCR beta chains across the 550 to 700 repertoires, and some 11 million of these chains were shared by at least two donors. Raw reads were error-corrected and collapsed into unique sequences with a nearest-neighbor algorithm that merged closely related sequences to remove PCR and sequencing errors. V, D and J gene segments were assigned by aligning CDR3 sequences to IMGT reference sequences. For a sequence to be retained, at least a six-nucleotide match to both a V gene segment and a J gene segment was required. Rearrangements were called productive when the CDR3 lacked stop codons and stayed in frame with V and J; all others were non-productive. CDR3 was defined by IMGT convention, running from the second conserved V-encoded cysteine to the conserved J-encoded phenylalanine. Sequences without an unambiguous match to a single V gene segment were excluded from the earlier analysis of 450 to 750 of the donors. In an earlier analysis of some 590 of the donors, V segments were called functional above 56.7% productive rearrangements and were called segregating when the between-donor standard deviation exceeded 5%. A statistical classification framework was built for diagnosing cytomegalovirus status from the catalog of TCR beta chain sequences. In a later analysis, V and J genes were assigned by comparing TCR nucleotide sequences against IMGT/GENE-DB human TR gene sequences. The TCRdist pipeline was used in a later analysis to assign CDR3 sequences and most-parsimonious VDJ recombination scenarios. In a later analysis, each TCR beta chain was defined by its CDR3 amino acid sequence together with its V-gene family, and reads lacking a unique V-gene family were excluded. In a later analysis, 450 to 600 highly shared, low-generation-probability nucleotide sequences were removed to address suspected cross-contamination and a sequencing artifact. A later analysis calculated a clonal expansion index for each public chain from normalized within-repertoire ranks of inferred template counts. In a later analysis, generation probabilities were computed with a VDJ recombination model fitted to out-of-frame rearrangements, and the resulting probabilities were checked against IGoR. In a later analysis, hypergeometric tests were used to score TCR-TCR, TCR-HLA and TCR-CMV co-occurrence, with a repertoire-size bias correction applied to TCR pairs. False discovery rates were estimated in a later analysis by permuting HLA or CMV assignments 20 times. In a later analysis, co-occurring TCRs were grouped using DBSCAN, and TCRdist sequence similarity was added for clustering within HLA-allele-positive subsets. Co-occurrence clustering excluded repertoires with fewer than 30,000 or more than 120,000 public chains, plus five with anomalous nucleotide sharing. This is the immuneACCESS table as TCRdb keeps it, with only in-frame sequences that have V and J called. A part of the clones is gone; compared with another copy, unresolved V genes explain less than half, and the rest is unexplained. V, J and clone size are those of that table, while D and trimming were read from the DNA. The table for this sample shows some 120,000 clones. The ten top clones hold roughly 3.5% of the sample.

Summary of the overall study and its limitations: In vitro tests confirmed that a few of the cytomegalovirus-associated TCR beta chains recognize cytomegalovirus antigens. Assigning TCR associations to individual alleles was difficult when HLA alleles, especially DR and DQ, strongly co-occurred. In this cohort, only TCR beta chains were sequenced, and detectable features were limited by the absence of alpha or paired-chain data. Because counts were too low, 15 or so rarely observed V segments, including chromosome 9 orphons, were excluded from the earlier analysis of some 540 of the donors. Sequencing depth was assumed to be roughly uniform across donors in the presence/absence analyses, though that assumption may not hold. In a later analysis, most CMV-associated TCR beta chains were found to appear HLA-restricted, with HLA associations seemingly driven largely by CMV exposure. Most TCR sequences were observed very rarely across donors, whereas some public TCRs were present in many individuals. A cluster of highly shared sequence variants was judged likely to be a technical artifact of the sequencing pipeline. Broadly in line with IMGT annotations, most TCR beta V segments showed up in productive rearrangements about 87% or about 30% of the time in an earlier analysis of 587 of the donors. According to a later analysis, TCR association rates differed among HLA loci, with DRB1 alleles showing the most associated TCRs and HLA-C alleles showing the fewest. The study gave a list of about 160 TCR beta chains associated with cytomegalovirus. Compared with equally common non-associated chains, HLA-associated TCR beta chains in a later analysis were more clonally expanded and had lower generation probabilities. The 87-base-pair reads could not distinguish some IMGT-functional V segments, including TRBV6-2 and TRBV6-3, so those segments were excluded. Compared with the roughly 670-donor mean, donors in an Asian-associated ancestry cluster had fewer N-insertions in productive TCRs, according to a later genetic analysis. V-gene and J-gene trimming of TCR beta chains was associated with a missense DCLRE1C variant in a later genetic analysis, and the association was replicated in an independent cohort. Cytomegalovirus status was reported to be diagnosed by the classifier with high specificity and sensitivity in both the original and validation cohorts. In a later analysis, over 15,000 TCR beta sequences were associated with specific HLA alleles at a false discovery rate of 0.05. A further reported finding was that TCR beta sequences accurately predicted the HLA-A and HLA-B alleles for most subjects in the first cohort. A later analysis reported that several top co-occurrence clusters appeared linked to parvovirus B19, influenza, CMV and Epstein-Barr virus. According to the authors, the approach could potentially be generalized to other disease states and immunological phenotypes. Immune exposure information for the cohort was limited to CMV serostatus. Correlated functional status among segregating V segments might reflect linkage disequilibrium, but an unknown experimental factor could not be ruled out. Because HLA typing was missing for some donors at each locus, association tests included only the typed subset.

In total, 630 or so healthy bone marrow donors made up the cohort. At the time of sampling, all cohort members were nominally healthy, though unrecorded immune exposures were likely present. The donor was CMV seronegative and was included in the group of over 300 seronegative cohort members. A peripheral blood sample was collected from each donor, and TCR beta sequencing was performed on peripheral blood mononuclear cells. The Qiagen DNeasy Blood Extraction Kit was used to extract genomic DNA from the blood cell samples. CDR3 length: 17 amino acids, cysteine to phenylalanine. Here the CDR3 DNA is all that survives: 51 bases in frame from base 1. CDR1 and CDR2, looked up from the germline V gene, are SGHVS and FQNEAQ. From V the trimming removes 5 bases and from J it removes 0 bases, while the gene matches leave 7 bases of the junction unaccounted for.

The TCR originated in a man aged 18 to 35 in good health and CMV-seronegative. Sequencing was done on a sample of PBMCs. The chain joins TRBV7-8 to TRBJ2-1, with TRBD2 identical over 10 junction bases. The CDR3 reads CASSPKLAGYSYNEQFF. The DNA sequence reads TGTGCCAGCAGCCCCAAACTAGCGGGATACTCCTACAATGAGCAGTTCTTC.